This T cell receptor (beta chain) was captured in a study of shared clonotypes between healthy human individuals. CDR1 is MDHEN and CDR2 is SYDVKM in the germline V gene. V was pared by 6 bases and J by 1 base, with 13 bases of the junction left unmatched. The CDR3 covers 18 residues. Using immunoSEQ multiplex PCR, the repertoire was profiled, and TCRdb retains in-frame clones only, with some absent. The data contain roughly 1,000,000 clones, around 78% of them singletons. The receptor was derived from a man younger than 30 in good health. Some clones in this sample may be carry-over from other donors' samples. The source material was memory CD4+ T cells from PBMCs. Described subset: CD45RA-negative fraction. The gene calls are TRBV28 and TRBJ2-7; 12 nucleotides line up with TRBD2. The CDR3 nucleotides are TGTGCCAGCAGCGCTTTCTATAGGACTAGCGGGGCATCCTACGAGCAGTACTTC. Residues: CASSAFYRTSGASYEQYF.